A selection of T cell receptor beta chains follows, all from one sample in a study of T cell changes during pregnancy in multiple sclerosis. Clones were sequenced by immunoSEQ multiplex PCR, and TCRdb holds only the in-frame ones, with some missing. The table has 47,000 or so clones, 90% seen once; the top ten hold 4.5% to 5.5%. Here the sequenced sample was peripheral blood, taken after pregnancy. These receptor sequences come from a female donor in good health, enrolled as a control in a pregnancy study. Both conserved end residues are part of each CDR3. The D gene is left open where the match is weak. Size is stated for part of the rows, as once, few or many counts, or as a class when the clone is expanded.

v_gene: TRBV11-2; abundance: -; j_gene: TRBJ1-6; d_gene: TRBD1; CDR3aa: CASSSSDRGKDSPLHF; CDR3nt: TGTGCCAGCAGCTCGTCGGACAGGGGAAAGGATTCACCCCTCCACTTT
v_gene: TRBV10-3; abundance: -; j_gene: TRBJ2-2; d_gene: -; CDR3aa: CATRANRENTGELFF; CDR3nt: TGTGCCACCCGGGCGAACAGGGAGAACACCGGGGAGCTGTTTTTT
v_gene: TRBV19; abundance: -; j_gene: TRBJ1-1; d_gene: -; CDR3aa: CASSTPTGQYTEAFF; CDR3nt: TGTGCCAGTAGTACTCCAACCGGACAGTACACTGAAGCTTTCTTT
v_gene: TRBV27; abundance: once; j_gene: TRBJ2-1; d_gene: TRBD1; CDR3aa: CASSLLGTDNEQFF; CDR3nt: TGTGCCAGCAGTTTATTGGGGACAGACAATGAGCAGTTCTTC
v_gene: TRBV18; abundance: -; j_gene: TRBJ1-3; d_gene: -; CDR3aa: CASSPLPPDRLSGNTIYF; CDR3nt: TGTGCCAGCTCACCGCTACCCCCTGACAGGCTCTCTGGAAACACCATATATTTT
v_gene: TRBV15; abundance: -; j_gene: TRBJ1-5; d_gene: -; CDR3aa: CATSRDRGENQPQHF; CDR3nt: TGTGCCACCAGCAGAGATCGCGGGGAGAATCAGCCCCAGCATTTT
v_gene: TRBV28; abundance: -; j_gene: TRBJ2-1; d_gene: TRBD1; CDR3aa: CASSLSRDRAWFF; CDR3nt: TGTGCCAGCAGTTTATCTAGGGACAGGGCTTGGTTCTTC
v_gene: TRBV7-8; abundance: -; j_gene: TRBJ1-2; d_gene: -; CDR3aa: CASSLSGRVSHYGYTF; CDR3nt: TGTGCCAGCAGCTTATCGGGAAGGGTATCCCACTATGGCTACACCTTC
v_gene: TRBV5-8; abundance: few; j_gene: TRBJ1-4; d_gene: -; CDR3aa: CASSLIHFEEKLFF; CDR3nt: TGTGCCAGCAGCTTAATACATTTTGAAGAAAAACTGTTTTTT
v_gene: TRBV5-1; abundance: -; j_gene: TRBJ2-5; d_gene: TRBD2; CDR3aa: CASSGRSLAGGSGHQETQYF; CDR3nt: TGCGCCAGCAGCGGGAGATCCCTAGCGGGGGGCTCCGGCCACCAAGAGACCCAGTACTTC
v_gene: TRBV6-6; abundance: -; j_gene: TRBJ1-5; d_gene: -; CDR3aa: CASSYWIGQGNQPQHF; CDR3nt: TGTGCCAGCAGTTACTGGATAGGCCAGGGCAATCAGCCCCAGCATTTT
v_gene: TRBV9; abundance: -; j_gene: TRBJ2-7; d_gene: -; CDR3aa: CASSVAQVAYEQYF; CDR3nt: TGTGCCAGCAGCGTAGCCCAGGTTGCCTACGAGCAGTACTTC
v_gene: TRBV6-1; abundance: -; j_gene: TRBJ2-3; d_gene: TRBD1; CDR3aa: CASRWGQGYTDTQYF; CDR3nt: TGTGCCAGCAGATGGGGACAGGGGTATACAGATACGCAGTATTTT
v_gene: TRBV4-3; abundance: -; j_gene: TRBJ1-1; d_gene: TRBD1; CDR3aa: CASSQSGQSYTEAFF; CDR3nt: TGCGCCAGCAGCCAGTCGGGACAGAGTTATACTGAAGCTTTCTTT
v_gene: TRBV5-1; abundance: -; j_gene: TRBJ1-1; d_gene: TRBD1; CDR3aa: CASSLAPGQGASTEAFF; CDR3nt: TGCGCCAGCAGCTTGGCCCCGGGACAGGGGGCCAGCACTGAAGCTTTCTTT
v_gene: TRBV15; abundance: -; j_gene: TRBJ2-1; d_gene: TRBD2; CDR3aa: CATSRDLAGLDNEQFF; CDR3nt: TGTGCCACCAGCAGAGATCTAGCGGGATTAGACAATGAGCAGTTCTTC
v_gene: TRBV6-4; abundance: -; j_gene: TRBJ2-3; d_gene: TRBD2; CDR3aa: CASSGGGDTDTQYF; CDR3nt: TGTGCCAGCAGTGGCGGGGGGGACACAGATACGCAGTATTTT
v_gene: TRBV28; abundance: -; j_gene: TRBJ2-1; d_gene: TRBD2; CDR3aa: CASSSRLAGGLTGNEQFF; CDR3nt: TGTGCCAGCAGTTCAAGACTAGCGGGAGGGTTGACAGGCAATGAGCAGTTCTTC
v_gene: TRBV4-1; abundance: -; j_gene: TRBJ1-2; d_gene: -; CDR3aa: CASSQERGGDGYTF; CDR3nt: TGCGCCAGCAGCCAAGAGCGGGGGGGGGATGGCTACACCTTC
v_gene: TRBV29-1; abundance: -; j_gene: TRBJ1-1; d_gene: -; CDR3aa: CSTVSGAMNTEAFF; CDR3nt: TGCAGCACTGTCAGTGGGGCCATGAACACTGAAGCTTTCTTT
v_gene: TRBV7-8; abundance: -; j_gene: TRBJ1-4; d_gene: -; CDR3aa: CASSFQGRTNEKLFF; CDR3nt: TGTGCCAGCAGCTTCCAGGGGAGAACTAATGAAAAACTGTTTTTT
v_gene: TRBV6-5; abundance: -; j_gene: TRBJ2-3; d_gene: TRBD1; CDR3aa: CASSDGTGSTDTQYF; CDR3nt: TGTGCCAGCAGCGACGGGACAGGGAGCACAGATACGCAGTATTTT
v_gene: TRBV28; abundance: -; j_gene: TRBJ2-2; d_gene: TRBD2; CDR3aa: CASSSAGELTGELFF; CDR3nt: TGTGCCAGCAGCTCAGCGGGGGAACTCACCGGGGAGCTGTTTTTT
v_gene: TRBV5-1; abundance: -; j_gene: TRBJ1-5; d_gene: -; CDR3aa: CASSLDSTQPQHF; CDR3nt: TGCGCCAGCAGCTTGGACAGTACTCAGCCCCAGCATTTT
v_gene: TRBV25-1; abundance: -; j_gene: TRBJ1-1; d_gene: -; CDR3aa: CASSELGRMNTEAFF; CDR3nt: TGTGCCAGCAGTGAGCTAGGCAGAATGAACACTGAAGCTTTCTTT
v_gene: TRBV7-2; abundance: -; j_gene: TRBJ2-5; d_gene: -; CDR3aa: CASSRRTGEETQYF; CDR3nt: TGTGCCAGCAGCCGGAGGACGGGAGAAGAGACCCAGTACTTC
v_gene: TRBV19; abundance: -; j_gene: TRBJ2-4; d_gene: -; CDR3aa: CASSIDSGLTVQNIQYF; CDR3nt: TGTGCCAGTAGTATAGATAGCGGTTTAACAGTTCAAAACATTCAGTACTTC
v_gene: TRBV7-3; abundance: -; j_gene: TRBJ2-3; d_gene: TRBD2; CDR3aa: CASSLVTSGGNTDTQYF; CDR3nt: TGTGCCAGCAGCTTAGTAACTAGCGGGGGTAACACAGATACGCAGTATTTT
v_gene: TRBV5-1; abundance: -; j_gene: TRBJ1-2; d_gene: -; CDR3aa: CASGQAQGAYGYTF; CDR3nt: TGCGCCAGCGGCCAAGCACAGGGCGCCTATGGCTACACCTTC
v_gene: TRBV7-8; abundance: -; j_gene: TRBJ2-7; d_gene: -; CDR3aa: CASSLGVGLARSYEQYF; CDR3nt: TGTGCCAGCAGCTTAGGGGTGGGGCTAGCGCGCTCCTACGAGCAGTACTTC
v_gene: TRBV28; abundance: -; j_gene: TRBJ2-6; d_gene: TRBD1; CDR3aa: CASSTPGQGASGANVLTF; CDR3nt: TGTGCCAGCAGTACACCGGGACAGGGGGCTTCTGGGGCCAACGTCCTGACTTTC
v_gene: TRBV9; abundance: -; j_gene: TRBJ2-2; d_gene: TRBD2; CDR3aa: CASSVGGGTGELFF; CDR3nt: TGTGCCAGCAGCGTAGGGGGGGGCACCGGGGAGCTGTTTTTT
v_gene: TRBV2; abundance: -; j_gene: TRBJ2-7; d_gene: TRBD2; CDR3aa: CASSRGEGYEQYF; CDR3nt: TGTGCCAGCTCTCGGGGGGAGGGATACGAGCAGTACTTC
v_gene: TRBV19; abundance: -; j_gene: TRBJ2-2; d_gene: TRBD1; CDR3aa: CASQSGGNWPGELFF; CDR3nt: TGTGCCAGCCAATCAGGGGGCAATTGGCCCGGGGAGCTGTTTTTT
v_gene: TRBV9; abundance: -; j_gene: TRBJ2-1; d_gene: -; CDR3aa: CASSVEAATYNEQFF; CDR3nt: TGTGCCAGCAGCGTCGAAGCGGCCACCTACAATGAGCAGTTCTTC
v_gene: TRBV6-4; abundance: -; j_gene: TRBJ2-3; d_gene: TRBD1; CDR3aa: CASSVGQGGTDTQYF; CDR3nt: TGTGCCAGCAGTGTGGGACAGGGGGGCACAGATACGCAGTATTTT
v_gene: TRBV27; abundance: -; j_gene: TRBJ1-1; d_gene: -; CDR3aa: CASSLAANTEAFF; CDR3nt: TGTGCCAGCAGTTTAGCGGCGAACACTGAAGCTTTCTTT
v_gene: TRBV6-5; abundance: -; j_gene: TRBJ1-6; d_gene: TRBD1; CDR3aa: CASSRRDSYNSPLHF; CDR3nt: TGTGCCAGCAGCCGCCGGGACAGCTATAATTCACCCCTCCACTTT
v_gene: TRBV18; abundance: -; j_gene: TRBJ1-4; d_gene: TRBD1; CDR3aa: CASSPRLGQGNEKLFF; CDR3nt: TGTGCCAGCTCACCACGATTAGGACAGGGGAATGAAAAACTGTTTTTT
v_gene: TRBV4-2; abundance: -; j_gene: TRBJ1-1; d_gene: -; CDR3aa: CASSQEGSGTEAFF; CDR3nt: TGTGCCAGCAGCCAAGAAGGCTCGGGCACTGAAGCTTTCTTT
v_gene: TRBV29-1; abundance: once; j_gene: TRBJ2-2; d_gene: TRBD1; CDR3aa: CSVSPGTGGTGELFF; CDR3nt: TGCAGCGTTTCCCCCGGGACAGGGGGTACCGGGGAGCTGTTTTTT
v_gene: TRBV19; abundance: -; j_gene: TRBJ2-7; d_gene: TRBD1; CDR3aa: CASQGTGKAYEQYF; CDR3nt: TGTGCCAGTCAGGGGACAGGGAAGGCCTACGAGCAGTACTTC
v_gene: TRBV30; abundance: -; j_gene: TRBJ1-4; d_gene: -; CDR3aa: CAWGVRRVNEKLFF; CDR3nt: TGTGCCTGGGGGGTCCGCAGGGTTAATGAAAAACTGTTTTTT
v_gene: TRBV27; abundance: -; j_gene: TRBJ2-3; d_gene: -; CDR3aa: CASSLIRVAGTDTQYF; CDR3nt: TGTGCCAGCAGTTTGATCAGGGTGGCAGGCACAGATACGCAGTATTTT